This T cell receptor beta chain came from a study of T cells in tuberculosis. On the study more broadly: Sequenced TCRs come from CD1B-GMM tetramer-binding T cells. Within 7 days of starting treatment, or before, PBMC were stored. General study results and limits: Shorter CDR3-alpha in active tuberculosis partly drove smaller distances. GMM-specific TCRs were nearer to active tuberculosis alpha repertoires, suggesting expansion.

Of note for this clone: Antigen specificity is unknown.

Here immunoSEQ multiplex PCR was the method, and the copy in TCRdb shows in-frame clones only, minus some. The table includes 30,000 to 35,000 clones, 75% to 95% detected once. The germline V gene has CDR1 SGHDT and CDR2 YYEEEE. V lost 3 bases and J lost 4; bases outside the gene matches: 9. The length of the CDR3 is 15 residues. The time point is: new active TB diagnosis, blood taken before or within 7 days of starting treatment. This clonotype originated in an adult with tuberculosis. The sequences come from PBMCs, collected at tuberculosis diagnosis. The chain carries TRBV5-6 and TRBJ1-2, with 7 bases that match TRBD1. The CDR3 here is CASSWSHRGIYGYTF. CDR3 nucleotide sequence: TGTGCCAGCAGCTGGTCGCACAGGGGAATCTATGGCTACACCTTC.